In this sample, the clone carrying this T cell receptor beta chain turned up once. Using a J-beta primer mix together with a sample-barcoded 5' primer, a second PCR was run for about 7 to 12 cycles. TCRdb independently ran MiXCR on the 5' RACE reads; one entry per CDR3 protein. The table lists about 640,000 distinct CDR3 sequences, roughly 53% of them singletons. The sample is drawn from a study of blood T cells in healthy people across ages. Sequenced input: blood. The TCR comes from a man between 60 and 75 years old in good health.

The CDR3 reads CSVEDPWDGKNTDTQFF. CDR3 coding DNA: TGCAGCGTTGAAGATCCGTGGGACGGAAAGAACACAGATACGCAGTTCTTC. The J gene is TRBJ2-1, the V gene TRBV29-1; D tentatively reads TRBD1 or TRBD2 (5 bases each). In germline, CDR1 is SQVTM, CDR2 ANQGSEA. The V end lost 0 bases, the J end lost 12 bases, and 27 bases lay between the germline ends. This CDR3 spans 17 amino acids.